A selection of T cell receptor delta chains follows, all from one sample in a study of gamma-delta T cells after stem cell transplantation. TCRdb re-processed the RT-PCR reads using CATT. The data contain some 970 delta-chain clones, 3% to 4% of them singletons. The sequenced sample was gamma-delta T cells. The receptor source for this set is a human donor. It is not recorded whose cells these are; they may come from a transplant donor. CDR3s include the opening cysteine and the closing phenylalanine or tryptophan. The D gene is left open where the match is weak. Only some rows state a clone size, as once, few, many or a class for expanded clones.

TGTGCCTGTGACACCGTAAACGGTCTGGTGGATACGACATCTAACACCGCTAAACTCATCTTT	CACDTVNGLVDTTSNTAKLIF	TRDD3	few	TRDV2	TRDJ1
TGTGCTCTTGGGGAACCCTACATCCAATTGGGGGATACGGAATCGTACACCGATAAACTCATCTTT	CALGEPYIQLGDTESYTDKLIF	TRDD3	medium-sized	TRDV1	TRDJ1
TGTGCCTGTGACACCGTGAGCACTGGGGTATACACGAACACCGATAACCTCATCTTT	CACDTVSTGVYTNTDNLIF	TRDD3	few	TRDV2	TRDJ1
TGTGCCTGTGACACCGTCGGACTGGGGGGAAACACCGATAAACTCATCTTT	CACDTVGLGGNTDKLIF	TRDD3	hyperexpanded	TRDV2	TRDJ1
TGTGCCTGTGACAACGTGACTAGTGGGGGGATTGGAGCCGATAAACTCATCTTT	CACDNVTSGGIGADKLIF	TRDD3	large	TRDV2	TRDJ1
TGTGCCTGTGACCCGGTACTGGGGACAACGGCCCGTCGCGATAAACTCATCTTT	CACDPVLGTTARRDKLIF	TRDD3	large	TRDV2	TRDJ1
TGTGCTCTTGGGGAACTTGCGCCCCACCCTGGGGGCCAGGACTTGACAGCACAACTCTTCTTT	CALGELAPHPGGQDLTAQLFF	TRDD3	-	TRDV1	TRDJ2
TGTGCCTGTGACACCGTGGTGGGGGATCCCGACGATAAACTCATCTTT	CACDTVVGDPDDKLIF	TRDD3	few	TRDV2	TRDJ1
TGTGCCTGTGACATACTGGGGGGAAACACCGATAAACTCATCTTT	CACDILGGNTDKLIF	TRDD3	once	TRDV2	TRDJ1
TGTGCTCTTGGGGAACTTCCTCCTCCCACTGGGGGGATAAAATGCGCCGATAAACTCATCTTT	CALGELPPPTGGIKCADKLIF	TRDD3	medium-sized	TRDV1	TRDJ1
TGTGCCTGTGACCTACTGGGGGACCGATTATCCACCGATAAACTCATCTTT	CACDLLGDRLSTDKLIF	TRDD3	-	TRDV2	TRDJ1
TGTGCCTGTGACACCGTACCCACTGGGGGATCGGACACCGATAAACTCATCTTC	CACDTVPTGGSDTDKLIF	TRDD3	-	TRDV2	TRDJ1
TGTGCCTGTGACACCGTAATTGGGGAGAGGGATAAACTCATCTTT	CACDTVIGERDKLIF	-	large	TRDV2	TRDJ1
TGTGCCTGTGACACCGTGGGGGGTTTCAACACCGATAAACTCATCTTT	CACDTVGGFNTDKLIF	-	large	TRDV2	TRDJ1
TGTGCCTGTGACACGTTGGTTACTGGGGGCCAGTACACCGATAAACTCATCTTT	CACDTLVTGGQYTDKLIF	TRDD3	large	TRDV2	TRDJ1
TGTGCTCTTGGGGAACTAAATTGGACTACCGGGTCTGGGGGATACGCCGATAAACTCATCTTT	CALGELNWTTGSGGYADKLIF	TRDD3	few	TRDV1	TRDJ1
TGTGCCTGTGACACCGCCTGGGGGATCCTCACCGATAAACTCATCTTT	CACDTAWGILTDKLIF	TRDD3	-	TRDV2	TRDJ1
TGTGCCTGTGACACGACCCTCCTAACGAACTGGGGGACCGGCGGGAAGAATGACGATAAACTCATCTTT	CACDTTLLTNWGTGGKNDDKLIF	TRDD3	medium-sized	TRDV2	TRDJ1
TGTGCCTGTGACAACCTGGGGGCCAATATCACCGATAAACTCATCTTT	CACDNLGANITDKLIF	TRDD3	-	TRDV2	TRDJ1
TGTGCCTGTGACACCGTACTGGGGGATATCTCCTTGGACACCCGACAGATGTTTTTC	CACDTVLGDISLDTRQMFF	TRDD3	few	TRDV2	TRDJ3
TGTGCCTGCGACAATACTGGGGGATACTCCTGGGACACCCGACAGATGTTTTTC	CACDNTGGYSWDTRQMFF	TRDD3	few	TRDV2	TRDJ3
TGTGCCTGTGACCCTGCTTCTGGGGGATACTCGCCCACCGATAAACTCATCTTT	CACDPASGGYSPTDKLIF	TRDD3	few	TRDV2	TRDJ1
TGTGCCTGTGACACAATACACGGTAGCGGTTTTTTGGGTGACCGGGCTTTGACAGCACAACTCTTCTTT	CACDTIHGSGFLGDRALTAQLFF	-	-	TRDV2	TRDJ2
TGTGCCTGTGACACCTTGGGGGATAAGAAGAGTAAATTCATCTTT	CACDTLGDKKSKFIF	TRDD3	large	TRDV2	TRDJ1
TGTGCCTGTGACTCTCTTACTGGGGGATTGGGCCCCGATAAACTCATCTTT	CACDSLTGGLGPDKLIF	TRDD3	large	TRDV2	TRDJ1
TGTGCCTGTGACAAACTTCCAACTGGGGGATACATCACCGATAAACTCATCTTT	CACDKLPTGGYITDKLIF	TRDD3	medium-sized	TRDV2	TRDJ1
TGTGCCTGTGACACGGTTGGGGGATTTTACGATAAACTCATCTTT	CACDTVGGFYDKLIF	TRDD3	medium-sized	TRDV2	TRDJ1
TGTGCCTGTGACATCTTTATTCCCCAATACTGGGGTTACACCGATAAACTCATCTTT	CACDIFIPQYWGYTDKLIF	TRDD3	large	TRDV2	TRDJ1
TGTGCCTGTGACTCTGTACTGGGGGATACAAAGACACATGGCGATAAACTCATCTTT	CACDSVLGDTKTHGDKLIF	TRDD3	large	TRDV2	TRDJ1
TGTGCCTGTGACCCTATCGGGGGATACGATACTGAGTACACCGATAAACTCATCTTT	CACDPIGGYDTEYTDKLIF	TRDD3	medium-sized	TRDV2	TRDJ1
TGTGCCTGTGACGTTCTGGGGGATAGTCGTGGCTCCTGGGACACCCGACAGATGTTTTTC	CACDVLGDSRGSWDTRQMFF	TRDD3	medium-sized	TRDV2	TRDJ3
TGTGCCAGTGACACCGTGGGGGCTTGGGAAAATGACAAACTCATCTTT	CASDTVGAWENDKLIF	-	few	TRDV2	TRDJ1
TGTGCCTGTGATTCCGTACTGGAAAACACCGATAAACTCATCTTT	CACDSVLENTDKLIF	-	large	TRDV2	TRDJ1
TGTGCCTGTGACCCTGTTGCTGGGGGATCCCCCACCGATAAACTCATCTTT	CACDPVAGGSPTDKLIF	TRDD3	medium-sized	TRDV2	TRDJ1
TGTGCCTGTGACACCTGGGGGACCGATAAACTCATCTTT	CACDTWGTDKLIF	-	large	TRDV2	TRDJ1
TGTGCCTGTGACTCAACTGGGGCCCCCTGGGACACCCGACAGATGTTTTTC	CACDSTGAPWDTRQMFF	TRDD3	large	TRDV2	TRDJ3
TGTGCCTGTGACGCCGTACTGGGGGACACCGATAAACTCATCTTT	CACDAVLGDTDKLIF	TRDD3	-	TRDV2	TRDJ1
TGTGCCCGCGACACCGCGGGGGATTGGGAAAATGACAAACTCATCTTT	CARDTAGDWENDKLIF	TRDD3	few	TRDV2	TRDJ1
TGTGCCTTCAGAGCGGTGGGGATACATGGCACCGATAAACTCATCTTT	CAFRAVGIHGTDKLIF	TRDD3	-	TRDV3	TRDJ1
TGTGCCTGTGACACCGTACTGGGGGATACGAGCTCCTGTGACACCCGACCGATGTTTTTC	CACDTVLGDTSSCDTRPMFF	TRDD3	few	TRDV2	TRDJ3
TGTGCCTGTGACGCCTTACTGGGGGATTCTGGACCATATAAACTCATCTTT	CACDALLGDSGPYKLIF	TRDD3	hyperexpanded	TRDV2	TRDJ1
TGTGCCTGTGACAATACTGGGGGATACGCCAGCTCCTGGGACACCCGACAGATGTTTTTC	CACDNTGGYASSWDTRQMFF	TRDD3	large	TRDV2	TRDJ3